Listed below are T cell receptor beta chains from one sample, sequenced in a study of blood T cell repertoires in COVID-19. Data came from immunoSEQ multiplex PCR; TCRdb stores just in-frame clones and leaves some out. The table includes 130,000 to 150,000 clones, 88% detected once. The sample taken for sequencing was peripheral blood. These receptors all come from a human donor in a cohort sampled during active COVID-19. Each CDR3 is given with its conserved first and last residue. D genes are given only for firm matches.

j_call | d_call | v_call | cdr3_nt | cdr3_aa
TRBJ2-7 | NA | TRBV5-1 | TGCGCCAGCAGCTTGGTGCCGGGAGCTTTACGCGAGCAGTACTTC | CASSLVPGALREQYF
TRBJ2-3 | TRBD2 | TRBV4-3 | TGCGCCAGCAGCCAATCCCCAGCGGGGGCGGGGGATACGCAGTATTTT | CASSQSPAGAGDTQYF
TRBJ2-7 | NA | TRBV7-9 | TGTGCCAGCAGCTTAGTACCGAGGACCTACGAGCAGTACTTC | CASSLVPRTYEQYF
TRBJ2-5 | TRBD2 | TRBV3-1/TRBV3-2 | TGTGCCAGCAGCCGGAATCTAGCGGGGGGCCTCCAAGAGACCCAGTACTTC | CASSRNLAGGLQETQYF
TRBJ2-7 | NA | TRBV6-1 | TGTGCCAGCAGTAAGAACAGGGTCGGGTACGAGCAGTACTTC | CASSKNRVGYEQYF
TRBJ2-3 | TRBD1 | TRBV27 | TGTGCCAGCAGTTCAGGGGTGGGGACAGGCCCGGGAGATACGCAGTATTTT | CASSSGVGTGPGDTQYF
TRBJ2-3 | NA | TRBV15 | TGTGCCACCAACAGTCTCACAGATACGCAGTATTTT | CATNSLTDTQYF
TRBJ2-1 | TRBD2 | TRBV7-9 | TGTGCCAGCAGCTTAGCGAGGCTAGCGGGAGGCGACTACAATGAGCAGTTCTTC | CASSLARLAGGDYNEQFF
TRBJ2-3 | NA | TRBV28 | TGTGCCAGCAGTGCGCCGGGGGGCCGAGATACGCAGTATTTT | CASSAPGGRDTQYF
TRBJ2-5 | NA | TRBV5-1 | TGCGCCAGCAGCTTGGGACAGTTACAAGAGACCCAGTACTTC | CASSLGQLQETQYF
TRBJ1-3 | NA | TRBV5-6 | TGTGCCAGCAGCTTTTGGAACAGGGTGTCTGGAAACACCATATATTTT | CASSFWNRVSGNTIYF
TRBJ2-3 | NA | TRBV7-9 | TGTGCCAGCAGCTTAACACAGGGTAGGGATACGCAGTATTTT | CASSLTQGRDTQYF
TRBJ2-3 | NA | TRBV5-1 | TGCGCCAGCAGCTTGCTCGGGGGGCAGACCACAGATACGCAGTATTTT | CASSLLGGQTTDTQYF
TRBJ1-2 | NA | TRBV6-1 | TGTGCCAGCAGTGAAAACAGGTGGGATGGCTACACCTTC | CASSENRWDGYTF
TRBJ2-1 | TRBD2 | TRBV10-1 | TGCGCCAGCAGTGAGTCGTTCGGCGGGGGGGCCTCCTATGAGCAGTTCTTC | CASSESFGGGASYEQFF
TRBJ2-5 | TRBD1 | TRBV30 | TGTGCCTGGAGTCCAAACAGGGGGCGCGGGGAGACCCAGTACTTC | CAWSPNRGRGETQYF
TRBJ1-1 | NA | TRBV28 | TGTGCCAGCAGACTGGGGCGCAGCGACACTGAAGCTTTCTTT | CASRLGRSDTEAFF
TRBJ2-1 | TRBD2 | TRBV5-5 | TGTGCCAGCAGCTTTCGGGGAGGGGACAATGAGCAGTTCTTC | CASSFRGGDNEQFF
TRBJ2-5 | TRBD2 | TRBV9 | TGTGCCAGCAGCGCCCGGGAGGCCGGGGAGACCCAGTACTTC | CASSAREAGETQYF
TRBJ1-2 | NA | TRBV28 | TGTGCCAGCAGCACGACTCCTCGGGAAGGCTACACCTTC | CASSTTPREGYTF
TRBJ1-1 | TRBD1 | TRBV5-1 | TGCGCCAGCAGTAGGGTACAGGGGGTGAACACTGAAGCTTTCTTT | CASSRVQGVNTEAFF
TRBJ2-4 | TRBD2 | TRBV5-4 | TGTGCCAGCAGCTTGACCAGCGGGGGGGTAGCCAAAAACATTCAGTACTTC | CASSLTSGGVAKNIQYF
TRBJ2-1 | NA | TRBV27 | TGTGCCAGCAGCTCTCTAGAAGGCTACAATGAGCAGTTCTTC | CASSSLEGYNEQFF